The 14 T cell receptor beta chains reported below all come from one sample, sequenced in a study of blood T cells in healthy people across ages. With a J-beta primer mix and a sample-barcoded 5' primer, a second PCR ran 7 to 11 cycles. Using its own MiXCR run on the 5' RACE reads, TCRdb lists one record per CDR3 protein. This sample yields about 1.8 million distinct CDR3 sequences, of which about 49% are seen a single time; approximately 2.1% belongs to the top ten. The sequenced sample consisted of blood. Every receptor here comes from a woman in her forties in good health.

This clonotype was found a few times. The chain carries TRBV29-1 and TRBJ2-5; TRBD2 matches 9 bases. Trimming cost V 5 bases and J 2 bases; bases outside gene matches: 9. The CDR3 runs to 15 residues. Germline V gives CDR1 SQVTM, CDR2 ANQGSEA. The CDR3 protein is CSVSHSGGAQETQYF. In DNA form, the CDR3 reads TGCAGCGTTTCCCATAGCGGGGGAGCTCAAGAGACCCAGTACTTC. The complete variable domain, with remaining parts taken from reference TRBV29-1 and TRBJ2-5, reads SAVISQKPSRDICQRGTSLTIQCQVDSQVTMMFWYRQQPGQSLTLIATANQGSEATYESGFVIDKFPISRPNLTFSTLTVSNMSPEDSSIYLCSVSHSGGAQETQYFGPGTRLLVL.

This chain links TRBV28 with TRBJ2-7, with D possibly being TRBD1 (5 bases). With 5 bases removed from V and 3 bases from J, the gap between germline ends came to 14 bases. The CDR3 is made up of 14 amino acids. The germline V gene encodes CDR1 MDHEN and CDR2 SYDVKM. The chain's CDR3 is CASSPSQGIYEQYF. The CDR3 region has the DNA TGTGCCAGCAGTCCATCCCAGGGTATCTACGAGCAGTACTTC.

The V call is TRBV29-1, the J call TRBJ2-5, with 7 bases lining up with TRBD2. The J segment lost 4 bases and the V segment lost 4 bases, leaving 12 bases of the junction unmatched. Per the germline V gene, CDR1 is SQVTM and CDR2 is ANQGSEA. CDR3 length equals 15 residues. The CDR3 region is CSVALRERGRETQYF. CDR3 in DNA: TGCAGCGTTGCTCTAAGGGAGCGGGGACGAGAGACCCAGTACTTC.

The chain links TRBV4-3 to TRBJ2-7; D is tentatively TRBD1 or TRBD2 (6 bases each). Per the germline V gene, CDR1 is LGHNA and CDR2 is YSLEER. Trimming stripped 0 bases from V and 6 bases from J, with 9 bases between. This CDR3 has 13 residues. CDR3 sequence reads: CASSQEGGREQYF. Written as DNA, the CDR3 is TGCGCCAGCAGCCAAGAGGGGGGCCGCGAGCAGTACTTC.

V is TRBV21-1 and J is TRBJ2-5. TRBV21-1 is assigned pseudogene status. The length of the CDR3 is 15 residues. As DNA, the CDR3 is TGTGCCAGCAGCAAAGATTCAGGGGTCCAAGAGACCCAGTACTTC. It codes for CASSKDSGVQETQYF.

This clonotype was observed a few times. The V gene is TRBV29-1, the J gene TRBJ1-2; D unresolved. Germline V lookup: CDR1 SQVTM, CDR2 ANQGSEA. The CDR3 loop spans 13 amino acids. Trimming removed 3 bases from V and 2 bases from J, with 10 bases in between. The CDR3 is CSVDGRPNYGYTF. For the CDR3, the DNA is TGCAGCGTTGACGGCAGGCCAAACTATGGCTACACCTTC.

This clonotype was observed a few times. J is TRBJ2-7 and V is TRBV13; a weak D match, TRBD1 (6 bases). V was cut by 1 base and J by 0 bases, with 10 bases left in between. This CDR3 has 15 residues. Germline V gene lookup returns CDR1 PRHDT and CDR2 FYEKMQ (reference sequence). Written as DNA, the CDR3 is TGTGCCAGCAGCTTAGTAACAGGGACCTCCTACGAGCAGTACTTC. This encodes CASSLVTGTSYEQYF.

This clonotype showed up just a few times. This sequence joins TRBV7-2 and TRBJ2-1, with 8 nucleotides matching TRBD2. CDR1 and CDR2 (germline): SGHTA, FQGNSA. CDR3 length equals 17 residues. V lost 1 base, J lost 8 bases, and 13 bases stayed unmatched. The CDR3 here is CASSLEVAGGVPHEQFF. The DNA of the CDR3 is TGTGCCAGCAGCTTAGAAGTGGCGGGGGGAGTCCCCCATGAGCAGTTCTTC.

This clonotype came up a few times. The chain uses TRBV6-5 and TRBJ2-1; TRBD2 agrees at 11 bases. This CDR3 comprises 17 residues. Trimming took 0 bases from V and 4 from J; bases not matched to a gene: 5. Per the germline V gene, CDR1 is MNHEY and CDR2 is SVGAGI. CDR3 coding DNA: TGTGCCAGCAGTTACTCGGTACTAGCGGGGGAGTACAATGAGCAGTTCTTC. Its protein is CASSYSVLAGEYNEQFF.

V gene TRBV28 combines with J gene TRBJ2-1; a weak D match, TRBD1 (6 bases). This CDR3 has 16 amino acids. Germline V gives CDR1 MDHEN, CDR2 SYDVKM. V was trimmed by 5 bases and J by 6 bases, leaving 20 bases between them. In DNA form, the CDR3 reads TGTGCCAGCAGTCACTACAGGGAGAGGTTTGCCAATGAGCAGTTCTTC. It codes for CASSHYRERFANEQFF.

V gene TRBV6-2 or TRBV6-3 combines with J gene TRBJ1-6; D remains ambiguous. CDR3 size: 19 residues. CDR1 MNHEY and CDR2 SVGEGT come from the germline V gene. The ends were cut back, 2 bases at V and 0 bases at J, with 17 bases in the middle. CDR3 sequence: CASSYQRSHSSSYNSPLHF. In nucleotides, the CDR3 is TGTGCCAGCAGTTACCAAAGGTCTCACAGCAGCTCCTATAATTCACCCCTCCACTTT.

This clonotype was recorded a few times. V usage is TRBV12-3 or TRBV12-4 and J usage is TRBJ1-2; possibly TRBD1 for D (6 bases). V was clipped by 5 bases and J by 7 bases, with 17 bases between them. The CDR3 spans 14 residues. The CDR3 DNA follows: TGTGCCAGCAGTACCCGAGGGGGGGCTGGTGGCTACACCTTC. Translating it yields CASSTRGGAGGYTF.

This sequence joins TRBV27 and TRBJ1-6; 9 positions agree with TRBD1. The CDR3 consists of 15 residues. CDR1 and CDR2 from the germline V gene are MNHEY and SMNVEV (reference sequence). The V segment lost 7 bases and the J segment 6 bases; nucleotides outside the gene matches: 7. As DNA, the CDR3 is TGTGCCAGCACCAAAGCGACAGGGGGTAATTCACCCCTCCACTTT. The encoded protein is CASTKATGGNSPLHF.

This clonotype was observed once. The junction departs from germline at one end; a sequencing error may be responsible. V usage is TRBV7-7 and J usage is TRBJ2-1; 7 bases match TRBD1. Germline V gives CDR1 SSHAT, CDR2 FNYEAQ (reference sequence). The CDR3 sequence is 13 residues long. The CDR3 DNA reads as TGTGCTAGCAGCAAGGGACAGCACAATGAGCAGTTCTTC. This sequence encodes CASSKGQHNEQFF.